The text below deals with one TCR beta chain. This clonotype was observed a few times. Which antigen it targets is not known. Per-nucleotide qualities are absent, and no much larger clonotype sits a single base away. The germline V gene supplies CDR1 SGHRS and CDR2 YFSETQ. Unmatched junction bases come to 6, with V trimmed by 2 bases and J by 2 bases. The cysteine opens and the phenylalanine closes a CDR3 of 15 amino acids. Kept here is only the CDR3 DNA, which spans 45 bases and is read in frame from base 1. These data originate in a study of neurological immune-mediated disorders (dated by TCRdb to about 2019). About the full investigation: Among the 34 multiple sclerosis patients, relapsing-remitting MS was present in approximately 31 and secondary progressive MS was present in 3. Peripheral blood TCR-beta repertoires from HTLV-I-associated myelopathy (HAM/TSP) patients, multiple sclerosis patients and healthy controls were compared by UMI-based sequencing. The approximately 99 TCR-beta libraries included longitudinal samples, technical triplicates and paired sorted CD4+ and CD8+ T-cell subsets alongside PBMC samples. Each longitudinal HAM/TSP and healthy donor was sampled at 3 time-points spaced at about 3-40 month intervals. Of the 60 to 70 subjects in the cohort, around 15 were HAM/TSP patients, around 34 were multiple sclerosis patients, and around 20 were healthy controls. Study-wide findings and limitations: Phylogenetic analysis grouped repertoires from 18 of 34 MS patients into a cluster of related CDR3 sequences, suggesting a possible repertoire-level signature. TCR clonal expansion was greatest in HAM/TSP patients and smallest in MS patients, who ranked below even healthy controls. No clinical or MRI features were associated with the MS cluster, and the authors said that larger cohorts are needed. Expanded clones from different subjects shared no identical CDR3 amino acid sequences, which suggests that TCR-beta repertoires were private in all groups.

The time point tag for this specimen amounts to: longitudinal time-point 2. Unsorted PBMC libraries were generated from 2 million PBMCs stored in RNAlater at -80 °C until RNA extraction. The multiple sclerosis patients were enrolled in a US clinical protocol that used magnetic resonance imaging to evaluate disease progression. PBMCs were separated from peripheral blood using Ficoll-Hypaque density gradient centrifugation and then cryopreserved in liquid nitrogen. cDNA was synthesized by template-switch 5'RACE using a primer carrying a 10-nucleotide random unique molecular identifier by which each TCR transcript was tagged. Every sequencing run yielded over 160 million TCR-beta sequences covering 15-18 subjects. The RNeasy kit was used to extract total RNA. Using the KAPA Real-time Library Amplification kit, TCR-beta VDJ regions were amplified with primers for the TCR constant region and the 5'RACE anchor. Sample indexes and Illumina adaptors were added in a first PCR, and a second PCR then increased library yield. After Ampure bead purification, the roughly 650 bp TCR product was size-selected on a 2% E-gel SizeSelection system. Before pooling, library quality was assessed on a Bioanalyzer, concentration was determined with Qubit, and library quantification was performed with the Kapa Library Quantification kit. Paired-end 2 x 150 bp sequencing of the libraries was performed on an Illumina HiSeq 2500. To increase sequence diversity, about 25-31% phiX was spiked into each library pool. The authors processed their data as follows. The quality-filtered reads were processed with the UMI-based MiGEC pipeline, whose error correction step removed more than 75% of the raw TCR sequences. IMGT germline references were used for alignment of VDJ genes, and clonotypes were defined by a unique CDR3 amino acid sequence together with V-J genes. Clonal expansion, Shannon diversity, and CDR3 relatedness (CalcPairwiseDistances, ClusterSamples) were evaluated with VDJtools, and phylogenetic trees were built with CLCbio workbench. Expanded clones were defined as having at least 8 unique UMIs, based on coefficient-of-variation modelling across technical triplicates. The public reads were reprocessed in TCRdb via fastp at Q25 and MiXCR, keeping in-frame beta chains. Entries that share a CDR3 protein sequence are merged under the most common genes and DNA. The V and J calls were determined by TCRdb, not by the authors. This sample gives over 75,000 distinct CDR3 sequences in total; 5.8% of them show up just once. Of the sample, 7.9% is held by the ten largest clones.

The chain employs TRBV5-1 and TRBJ1-1; TRBD1 agrees with 7 junctional bases. The sequencing sample was made of PBMCs. This TCR came from a woman aged 55-69 years with multiple sclerosis. CDR3 sequence: CASSLDRAVNTEAFF. The nucleotide sequence is given as TGCGCCAGCAGCTTAGACAGGGCTGTCAACACTGAAGCTTTCTTT.